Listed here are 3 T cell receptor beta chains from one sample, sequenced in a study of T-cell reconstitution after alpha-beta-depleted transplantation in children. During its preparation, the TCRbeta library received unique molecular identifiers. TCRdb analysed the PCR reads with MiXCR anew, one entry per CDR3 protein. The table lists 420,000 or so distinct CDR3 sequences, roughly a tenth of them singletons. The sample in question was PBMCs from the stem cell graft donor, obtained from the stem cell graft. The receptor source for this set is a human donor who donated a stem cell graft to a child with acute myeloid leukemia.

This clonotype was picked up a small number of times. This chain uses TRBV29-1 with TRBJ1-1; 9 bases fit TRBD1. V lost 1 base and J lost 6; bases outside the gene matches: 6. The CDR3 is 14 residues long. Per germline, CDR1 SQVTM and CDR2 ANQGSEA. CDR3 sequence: CSVEAGQGSPEAFF. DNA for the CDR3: TGCAGCGTTGAAGCGGGACAGGGCTCCCCTGAAGCTTTCTTT.

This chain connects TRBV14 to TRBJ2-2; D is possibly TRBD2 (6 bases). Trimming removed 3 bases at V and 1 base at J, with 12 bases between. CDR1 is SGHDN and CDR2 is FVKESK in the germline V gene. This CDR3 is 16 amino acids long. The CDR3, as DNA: TGTGCCAGCAGCCAGAGTGATAGCGGGAACACCGGGGAGCTGTTTTTT. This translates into CASSQSDSGNTGELFF.

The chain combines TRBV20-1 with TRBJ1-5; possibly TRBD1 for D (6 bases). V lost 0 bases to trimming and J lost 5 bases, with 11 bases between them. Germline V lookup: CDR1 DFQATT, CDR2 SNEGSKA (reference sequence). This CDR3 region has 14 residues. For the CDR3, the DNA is TGCAGTGCTAGAGATCCGCCAGGGGATCAGCCCCAGCATTTT. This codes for CSARDPPGDQPQHF.